This T cell receptor (beta chain) was recorded in a study of blood T cell repertoires in COVID-19. Under the authors' procedure: By means of reference gene primer amplification, nucleated cell counts were estimated. Libraries were prepared by immunoSEQ multiplex PCR; TCRdb keeps only in-frame clonotypes and omits some of them. V and J calls plus clone size are reproduced from that table; the DNA served to infer D and trimming. Here the sample spans 200,000 to 300,000 clones, roughly 84% being singletons. V was trimmed by 6 bases and J by 2 bases, leaving 9 bases between them. This CDR3 spans 13 amino acids. The germline V gene has CDR1 PRHDT and CDR2 FYEKMQ (reference sequence).

The sequencing sample was made of peripheral blood. V usage is TRBV13 and J usage is TRBJ2-3; D call uncertain. The sequence was obtained from a man in his forties or fifties with acute or convalescent COVID-19. CDR3 DNA sequence: TGTGCCAGCAGTAAAGACTTCACAGATACGCAGTATTTT. Protein product: CASSKDFTDTQYF.